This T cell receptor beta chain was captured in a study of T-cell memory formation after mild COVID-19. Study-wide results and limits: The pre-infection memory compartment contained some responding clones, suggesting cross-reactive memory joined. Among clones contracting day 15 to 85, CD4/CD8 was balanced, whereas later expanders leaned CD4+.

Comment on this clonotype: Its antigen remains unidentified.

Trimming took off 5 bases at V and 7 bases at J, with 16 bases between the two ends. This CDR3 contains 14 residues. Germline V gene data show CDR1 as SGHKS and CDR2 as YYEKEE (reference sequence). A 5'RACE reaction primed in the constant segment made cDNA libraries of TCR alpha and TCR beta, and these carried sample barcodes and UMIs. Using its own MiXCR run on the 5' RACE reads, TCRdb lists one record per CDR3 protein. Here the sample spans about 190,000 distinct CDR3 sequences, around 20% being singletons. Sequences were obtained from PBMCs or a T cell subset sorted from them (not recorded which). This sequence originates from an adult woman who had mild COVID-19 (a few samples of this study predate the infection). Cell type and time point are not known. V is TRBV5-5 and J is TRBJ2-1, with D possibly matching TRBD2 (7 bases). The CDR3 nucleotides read TGTGCCAGCAGGAGGGGGGGAGGGGGAAATGAGCAGTTCTTC. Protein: CASRRGGGGNEQFF.